The 8 T cell receptor beta chains below were found in one sample sequenced in a study of blood T cell repertoires in COVID-19 (dated by TCRdb to about 2020). To prepare the library, the immunoSEQ multiplex PCR assay was applied. Sourced from immuneACCESS, this table was stored by TCRdb with only in-frame sequences that have V and J called. A share of the clones is absent; for the studies checked, an unresolved V gene accounts for under half, and the remainder has no known explanation. Present in this sample are under 150,000 clones, about 80% of which were seen just once. The ten largest clones represent around 8% of the sample. The sequencing input was peripheral blood. These receptors originate from a woman in her forties with acute or convalescent COVID-19.

The chain links TRBV21-1 to TRBJ1-5; no check of the table's D call, TRBD1, against the DNA was made. TRBV21-1 is a pseudogene. CDR3 length equals 15 residues. This CDR3 reads CASSKEWQGEQPQHF. CDR3 in DNA: TGTGCCAGCAGCAAAGAGTGGCAGGGGGAACAGCCCCAGCATTTT.

The chain is built from TRBV5-1 and TRBJ2-7; 8 bases match TRBD1. CDR1 and CDR2 from the germline V gene are SGHRS and YFSETQ. Trimming cost V 1 base and J 4 bases; bases outside gene matches: 7. The CDR3 consists of 15 residues. The CDR3 nucleotides are TGCGCCAGCAGCTTGAGGGCAGGGGGCGGGTACGAGCAGTACTTC. This translates into CASSLRAGGGYEQYF.

The V and J genes are TRBV28 and TRBJ2-7; TRBD1 is a possible D gene (6 bases). From germline, CDR1 is MDHEN and CDR2 SYDVKM. The CDR3 totals 14 residues. The V and J ends lost 6 bases and 0 bases respectively, with 12 bases between them. The DNA of the CDR3 is TGTGCCAGCAGAGCCGGGACACTCTCCTACGAGCAGTACTTC. Amino acids: CASRAGTLSYEQYF.

This clone was found a few times. The chain has TRBV6-5 and TRBJ1-2; D may be TRBD1 (6 bases). This CDR3 is built from 14 residues. The V end lost 5 bases, the J end lost 4 bases, and 14 bases lay between the germline ends. Per germline, CDR1 MNHEY and CDR2 SVGAGI. The CDR3 is CASSPGQTFYGYTF. The CDR3 nucleotides are TGTGCCAGCAGTCCGGGACAAACTTTCTATGGCTACACCTTC.

The chain carries TRBV12-3 or TRBV12-4 and TRBJ1-2; 7 nucleotides line up with TRBD1. V trimming: 5 bases; J trimming: 8 bases; junction bases outside the gene matches: 5. The CDR3 extends over 12 amino acids. In DNA form, the CDR3 reads TGTGCCAGCAGTAAGGGGGCGCAGGGCTACACCTTC. Its protein is CASSKGAQGYTF.

This chain uses TRBV19 with TRBJ1-1; D gene unclear. Germline V lookup: CDR1 LNHDA, CDR2 SQIVND (reference sequence). The CDR3 loop spans 14 amino acids. V lost 4 bases and J 7 bases, leaving 16 bases between the germline ends. The CDR3 nucleotides read TGTGCCAGTAGTAGGGGAGGCACAATGATTGAAGCTTTCTTT. Its protein product is CASSRGGTMIEAFF.

The J gene is TRBJ2-3, the V gene TRBV19, with TRBD1 matching over 9 bases. The V gene's germline CDR1 is LNHDA and CDR2 SQIVND (reference sequence). Trimming cost V 5 bases and J 11 bases; bases outside gene matches: 8. The CDR3 spans 13 residues. The CDR3 loop reads CASSPRWGQGQYF. CDR3 in DNA: TGTGCCAGTAGTCCTCGCTGGGGACAGGGGCAGTATTTT. Full variable domain (remainder filled in from reference TRBV19 and TRBJ2-3): DGGITQSPKYLFRKEGQNVTLSCEQNLNHDAMYWYRQDPGQGLRLIYYSQIVNDFQKGDIAEGYSVSREKKESFPLTVTSAQKNPTAFYLCASSPRWGQGQYFGPGTRLTVL.

The V gene is TRBV27, the J gene TRBJ1-5; D gene uncertain. V was pared by 2 bases and J by 4 bases, with 6 bases between. The CDR3 length is 13 residues. Per the germline V gene, CDR1 is MNHEY and CDR2 is SMNVEV (reference sequence). The CDR3 region is CASSLRENQPQHF. CDR3 in DNA: TGTGCCAGCAGTTTAAGAGAGAATCAGCCCCAGCATTTT.